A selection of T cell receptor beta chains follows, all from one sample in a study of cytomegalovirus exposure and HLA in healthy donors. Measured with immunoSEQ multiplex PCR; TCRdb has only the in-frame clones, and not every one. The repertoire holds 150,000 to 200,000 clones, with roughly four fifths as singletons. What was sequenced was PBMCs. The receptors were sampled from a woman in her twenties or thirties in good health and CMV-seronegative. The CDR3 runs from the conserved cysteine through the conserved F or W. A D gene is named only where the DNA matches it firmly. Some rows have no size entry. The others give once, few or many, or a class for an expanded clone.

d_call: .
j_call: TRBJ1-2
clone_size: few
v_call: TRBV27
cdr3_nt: TGTGCCAGCAGTATCCGCGGGCTGAACTATGGCTACACCTTC
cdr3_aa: CASSIRGLNYGYTF

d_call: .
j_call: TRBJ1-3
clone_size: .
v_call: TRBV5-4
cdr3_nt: TGTGCCAGCAGCTTGCCAGGGGCGAACACCATATATTTT
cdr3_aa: CASSLPGANTIYF

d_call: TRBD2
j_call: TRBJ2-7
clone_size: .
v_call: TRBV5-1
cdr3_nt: TGCGCCAGTAACCCTGGCGGGGGGGCCGAGAGCTCCTACGAGCAGTACTTC
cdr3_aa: CASNPGGGAESSYEQYF

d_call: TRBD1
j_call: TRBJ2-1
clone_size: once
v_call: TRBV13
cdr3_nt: TGTGCCAGCAGGGGGGACAGGGAAAACAATGAGCAGTTCTTC
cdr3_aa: CASRGDRENNEQFF

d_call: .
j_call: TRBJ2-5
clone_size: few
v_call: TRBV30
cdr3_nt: TGTGCCTGGAGTGTATTCGACTCCGGGACCCAGTACTTC
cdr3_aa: CAWSVFDSGTQYF

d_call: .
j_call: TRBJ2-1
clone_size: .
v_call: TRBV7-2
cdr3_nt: TGTGCCAGCAGCTTAGGGGGCTCACCCACTTACAATGAGCAGTTCTTC
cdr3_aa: CASSLGGSPTYNEQFF

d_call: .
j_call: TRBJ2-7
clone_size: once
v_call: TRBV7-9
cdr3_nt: TGTGCCAGCAGCTTAGACTCTGGCGAGCAGTACTTC
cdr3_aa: CASSLDSGEQYF

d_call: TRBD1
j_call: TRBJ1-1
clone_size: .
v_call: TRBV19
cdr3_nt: TGTGCCAGTAGTACTCCTTACAGGGGGCCCGAAGCTTTCTTT
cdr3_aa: CASSTPYRGPEAFF

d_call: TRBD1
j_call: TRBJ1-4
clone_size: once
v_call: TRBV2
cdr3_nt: TGTGCCAGCAGTTCCTTAGGACAGGGTAATAATGAAAAACTGTTTTTT
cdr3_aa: CASSSLGQGNNEKLFF

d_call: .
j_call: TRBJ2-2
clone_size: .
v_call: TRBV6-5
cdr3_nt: TGTGCCAGCAGTTACTGGGGAGCTGGGGGGGAGCTGTTTTTT
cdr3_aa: CASSYWGAGGELFF

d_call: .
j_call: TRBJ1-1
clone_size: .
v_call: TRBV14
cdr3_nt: TGTGCCAGCAGCCAAGAGGTACTGAGGAGGCACACTGAAGCTTTCTTT
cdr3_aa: CASSQEVLRRHTEAFF

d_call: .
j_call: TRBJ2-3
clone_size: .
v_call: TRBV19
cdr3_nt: TGTGCCAGTAGTCCCCTCGGTCCAGATACGCAGTATTTT
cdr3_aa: CASSPLGPDTQYF

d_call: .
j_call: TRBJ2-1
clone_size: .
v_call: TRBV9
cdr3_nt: TGTGCCAGCAGCGTAGGGGACAATACCGAAAATGAGCAGTTCTTC
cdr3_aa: CASSVGDNTENEQFF

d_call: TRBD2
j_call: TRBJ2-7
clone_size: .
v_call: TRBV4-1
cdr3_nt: TGCGCCAGCAGCCATCGCCGGGCGACTAGCGGGGGTTCGTACGAGCAGTACTTC
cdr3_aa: CASSHRRATSGGSYEQYF

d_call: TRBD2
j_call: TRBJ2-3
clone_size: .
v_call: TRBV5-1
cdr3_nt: TGCGCCAGCAGCATGGGACTAGCCACAGATACGCAGTATTTT
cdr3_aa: CASSMGLATDTQYF

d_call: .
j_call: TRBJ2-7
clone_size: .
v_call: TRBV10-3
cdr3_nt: TGTGCCACCGCCGTCCAGACAGCAAGCTCCTACGAGCAGTACTTC
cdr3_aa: CATAVQTASSYEQYF

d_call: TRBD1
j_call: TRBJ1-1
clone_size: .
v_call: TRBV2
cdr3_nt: TGTGCCAGCAGTGAAAGGACAGGGAACACTGAAGCTTTCTTT
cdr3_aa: CASSERTGNTEAFF

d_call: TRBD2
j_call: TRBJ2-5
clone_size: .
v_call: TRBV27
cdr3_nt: TGTGCCAGCAGTTTGGGCGGACTAGCGGAGGAGACCCAGTACTTC
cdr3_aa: CASSLGGLAEETQYF

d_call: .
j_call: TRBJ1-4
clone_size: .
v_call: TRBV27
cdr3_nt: TGTGCCAGCAGTTTATACGGTGCAACTAATGAAAAACTGTTTTTT
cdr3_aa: CASSLYGATNEKLFF

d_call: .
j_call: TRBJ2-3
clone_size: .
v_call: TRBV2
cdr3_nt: TGTGCCAGCAGGTACCGGGACTCCCACACAGATACGCAGTATTTT
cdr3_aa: CASRYRDSHTDTQYF

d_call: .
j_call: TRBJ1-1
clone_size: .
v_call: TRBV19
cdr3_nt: TGTGCCAGTAGTATAGCGGGATTGAACACTGAAGCTTTCTTT
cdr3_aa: CASSIAGLNTEAFF

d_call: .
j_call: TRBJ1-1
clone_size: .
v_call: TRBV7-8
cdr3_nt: TGTGCCAGCAGCTTAACAGCTTCGAACACTGAAGCTTTCTTT
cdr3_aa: CASSLTASNTEAFF

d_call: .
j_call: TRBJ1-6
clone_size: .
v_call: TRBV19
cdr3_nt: TGTGCCAGTAGTTCAGGTACCGGTTTTCCCCTCCACTTT
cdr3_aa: CASSSGTGFPLHF

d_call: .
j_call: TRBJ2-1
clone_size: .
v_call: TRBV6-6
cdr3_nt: TGTGCCAGCAGCCCCCAAGACTCGGGCAATGAGCAGTTCTTC
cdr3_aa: CASSPQDSGNEQFF

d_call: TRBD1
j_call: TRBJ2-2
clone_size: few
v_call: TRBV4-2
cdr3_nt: TGTGCCAGCAGCCAAGAAGGGGGCCACTTAAACACCGGGGAGCTGTTTTTT
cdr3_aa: CASSQEGGHLNTGELFF

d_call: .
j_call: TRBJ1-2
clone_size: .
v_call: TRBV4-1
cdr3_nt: TGCGCCAGCAGCCAAGATGCCAGGGGCACGGACGGCTACACCTTC
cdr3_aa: CASSQDARGTDGYTF

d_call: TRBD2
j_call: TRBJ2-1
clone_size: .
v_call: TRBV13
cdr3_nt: TGTGCCAGCAGCGGGCGGACTAGCGGGGGAAATGAGCAGTTCTTC
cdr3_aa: CASSGRTSGGNEQFF

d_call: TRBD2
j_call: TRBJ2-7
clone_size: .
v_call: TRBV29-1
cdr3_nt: TGCAGCGTTGAAGATTACGAGCGGGGTTACGAGCAGTACTTC
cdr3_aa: CSVEDYERGYEQYF

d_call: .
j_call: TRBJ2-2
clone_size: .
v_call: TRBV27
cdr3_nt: TGTGCCAGCAGTTTATCCCCCGGGACAAACACCGGGGAGCTGTTTTTT
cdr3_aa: CASSLSPGTNTGELFF

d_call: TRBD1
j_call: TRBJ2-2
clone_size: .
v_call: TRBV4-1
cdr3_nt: TGCGCCAGCAGCCGGGGACAGGGACCCACCGGGGAGCTGTTTTTT
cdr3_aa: CASSRGQGPTGELFF

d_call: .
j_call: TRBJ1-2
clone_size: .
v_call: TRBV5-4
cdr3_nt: TGTGCCAGCAGCTCAAGCCCTGTATATGGCTACACCTTC
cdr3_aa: CASSSSPVYGYTF

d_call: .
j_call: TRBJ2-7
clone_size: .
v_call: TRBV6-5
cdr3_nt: TGTGCCAGCAGTTACCGGACAGGGACTACCTACGAGCAGTACTTC
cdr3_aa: CASSYRTGTTYEQYF

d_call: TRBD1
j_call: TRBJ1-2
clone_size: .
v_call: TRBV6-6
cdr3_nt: TGTGCCAGCACCCCAGGGGGTGGCTACACCTTC
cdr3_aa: CASTPGGGYTF